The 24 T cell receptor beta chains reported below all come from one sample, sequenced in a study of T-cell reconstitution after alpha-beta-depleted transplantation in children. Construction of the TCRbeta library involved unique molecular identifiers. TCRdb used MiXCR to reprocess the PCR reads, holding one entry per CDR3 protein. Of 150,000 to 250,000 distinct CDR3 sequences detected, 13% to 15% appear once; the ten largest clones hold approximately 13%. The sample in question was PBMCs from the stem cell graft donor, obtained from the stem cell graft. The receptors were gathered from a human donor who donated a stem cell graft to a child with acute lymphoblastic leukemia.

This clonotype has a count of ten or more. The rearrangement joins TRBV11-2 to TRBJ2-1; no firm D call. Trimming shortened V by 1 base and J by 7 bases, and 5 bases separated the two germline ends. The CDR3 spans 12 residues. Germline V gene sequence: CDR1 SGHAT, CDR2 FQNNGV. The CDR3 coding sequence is TGTGCCAGCAGCTTAGTTTCGAATGAGCAGTTCTTC. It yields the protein CASSLVSNEQFF.

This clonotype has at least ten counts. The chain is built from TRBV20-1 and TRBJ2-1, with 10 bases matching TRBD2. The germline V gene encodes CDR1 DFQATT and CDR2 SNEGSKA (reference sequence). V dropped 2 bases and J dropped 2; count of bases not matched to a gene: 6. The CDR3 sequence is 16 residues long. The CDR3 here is CSARPPGLATYNEQFF. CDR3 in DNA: TGCAGTGCTAGACCACCGGGACTAGCGACCTACAATGAGCAGTTCTTC.

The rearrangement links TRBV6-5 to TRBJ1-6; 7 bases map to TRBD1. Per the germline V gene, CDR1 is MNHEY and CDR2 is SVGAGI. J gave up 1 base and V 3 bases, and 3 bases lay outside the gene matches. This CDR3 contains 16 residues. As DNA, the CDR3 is TGTGCCAGCAGTTATACGGGACAGTCCTATAATTCACCCCTCCACTTT. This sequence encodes CASSYTGQSYNSPLHF.

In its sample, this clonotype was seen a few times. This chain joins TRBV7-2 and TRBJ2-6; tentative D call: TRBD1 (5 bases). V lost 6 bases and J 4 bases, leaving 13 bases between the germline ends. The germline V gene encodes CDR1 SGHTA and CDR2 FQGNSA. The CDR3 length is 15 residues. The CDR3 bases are TGTGCCAGCAGGAGCGATGGGGCCGGGGCCAACGTCCTGACTTTC. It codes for CASRSDGAGANVLTF.

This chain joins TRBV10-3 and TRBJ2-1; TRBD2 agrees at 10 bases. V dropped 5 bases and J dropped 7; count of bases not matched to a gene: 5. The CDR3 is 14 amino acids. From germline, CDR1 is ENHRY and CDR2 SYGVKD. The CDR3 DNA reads TGTGCCATCAGTACTAGCGGGAAGGGGAATGAGCAGTTCTTC. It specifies CAISTSGKGNEQFF.

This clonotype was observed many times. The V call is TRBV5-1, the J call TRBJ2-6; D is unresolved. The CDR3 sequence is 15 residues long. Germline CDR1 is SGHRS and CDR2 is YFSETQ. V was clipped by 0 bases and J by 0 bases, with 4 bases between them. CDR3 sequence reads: CASSLAGSGANVLTF. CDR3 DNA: TGCGCCAGCAGCTTGGCCGGCTCTGGGGCCAACGTCCTGACTTTC.

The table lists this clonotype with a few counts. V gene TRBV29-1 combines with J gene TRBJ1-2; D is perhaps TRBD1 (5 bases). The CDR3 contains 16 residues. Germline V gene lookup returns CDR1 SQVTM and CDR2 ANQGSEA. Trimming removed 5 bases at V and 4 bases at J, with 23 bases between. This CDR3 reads CSVRFSETGLLYGYTF. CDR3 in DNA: TGCAGCGTTCGTTTCTCCGAGACGGGACTCCTCTATGGCTACACCTTC. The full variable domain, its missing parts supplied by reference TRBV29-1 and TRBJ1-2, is SAVISQKPSRDICQRGTSLTIQCQVDSQVTMMFWYRQQPGQSLTLIATANQGSEATYESGFVIDKFPISRPNLTFSTLTVSNMSPEDSSIYLCSVRFSETGLLYGYTFGSGTRLTVV.

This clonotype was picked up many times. For the CDR3, the DNA is TGCGCCAGCGGAACCGGGGCTTTTAATCAGCCCCAGCATTTT. It translates to CASGTGAFNQPQHF. V gene TRBV5-1 combines with J gene TRBJ1-5; the D gene is possibly TRBD1 (5 bases). The V end lost 7 bases, the J end lost 4 bases, and 15 bases lay between the germline ends. Germline CDR1 and CDR2: SGHRS and YFSETQ. The CDR3 is 14 amino acids.

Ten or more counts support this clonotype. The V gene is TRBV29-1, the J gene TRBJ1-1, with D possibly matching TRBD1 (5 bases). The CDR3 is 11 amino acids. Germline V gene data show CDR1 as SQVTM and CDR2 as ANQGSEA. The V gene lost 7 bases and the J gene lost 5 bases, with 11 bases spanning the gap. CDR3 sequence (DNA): TGCAGCGGGGGGGATGTAACTGAAGCTTTCTTT. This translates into CSGGDVTEAFF.

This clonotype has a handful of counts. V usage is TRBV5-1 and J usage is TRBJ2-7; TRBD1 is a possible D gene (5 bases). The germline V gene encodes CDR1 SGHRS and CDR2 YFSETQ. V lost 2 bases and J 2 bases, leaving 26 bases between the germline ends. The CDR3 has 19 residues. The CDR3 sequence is CASSFLPAVPLQDPYEQYF. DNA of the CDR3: TGCGCCAGCAGCTTCTTGCCCGCAGTTCCCCTACAGGATCCCTACGAGCAGTACTTC.

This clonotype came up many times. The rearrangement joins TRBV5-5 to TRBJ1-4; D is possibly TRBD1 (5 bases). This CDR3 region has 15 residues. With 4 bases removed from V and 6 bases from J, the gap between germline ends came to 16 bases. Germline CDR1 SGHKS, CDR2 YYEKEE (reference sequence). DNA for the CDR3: TGTGCCAGCAGCAGAACCGGGACGGGGGATGAAAAACTGTTTTTT. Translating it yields CASSRTGTGDEKLFF.

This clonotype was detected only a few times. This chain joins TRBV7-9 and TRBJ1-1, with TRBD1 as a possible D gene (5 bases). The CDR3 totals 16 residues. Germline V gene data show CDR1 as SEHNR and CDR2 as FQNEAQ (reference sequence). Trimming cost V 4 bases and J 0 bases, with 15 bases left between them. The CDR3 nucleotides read TGTGCCAGCAGCTCTGAGGGGAAAGGAATGAACACTGAAGCTTTCTTT. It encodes CASSSEGKGMNTEAFF. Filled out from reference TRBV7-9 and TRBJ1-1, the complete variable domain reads DTGVSQNPRHKITKRGQNVTFRCDPISEHNRLYWYRQTLGQGPEFLTYFQNEAQLEKSRLLSDRFSAERPKGSFSTLEIQRTEQGDSAMYLCASSSEGKGMNTEAFFGQGTRLTVV.

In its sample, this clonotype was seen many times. The CDR3 is CSAPRAGEADTQYF. CDR3 DNA sequence: TGCAGTGCCCCACGGGCGGGAGAGGCAGATACGCAGTATTTT. The chain is built from TRBV20-1 and TRBJ2-3; 7 nucleotides agree with TRBD2. CDR1 DFQATT and CDR2 SNEGSKA come from the germline V gene (reference sequence). V was clipped by 6 bases and J by 4 bases; unmatched bases: 10. CDR3 length equals 14 residues.

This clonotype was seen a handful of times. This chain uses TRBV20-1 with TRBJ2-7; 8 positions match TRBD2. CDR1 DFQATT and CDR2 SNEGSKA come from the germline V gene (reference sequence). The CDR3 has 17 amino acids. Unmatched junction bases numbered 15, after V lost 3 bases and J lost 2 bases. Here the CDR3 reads CSASNTKETSDTYEQYF. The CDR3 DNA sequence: TGCAGTGCTAGTAACACAAAGGAGACTAGCGATACCTACGAGCAGTACTTC.

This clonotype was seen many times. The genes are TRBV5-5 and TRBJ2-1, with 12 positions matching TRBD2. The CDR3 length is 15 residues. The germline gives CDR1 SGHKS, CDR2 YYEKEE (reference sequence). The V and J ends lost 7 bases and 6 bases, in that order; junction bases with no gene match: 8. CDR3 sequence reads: CASGTLAGGGNEQFF. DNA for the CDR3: TGTGCCAGCGGTACACTAGCGGGAGGTGGCAATGAGCAGTTCTTC.

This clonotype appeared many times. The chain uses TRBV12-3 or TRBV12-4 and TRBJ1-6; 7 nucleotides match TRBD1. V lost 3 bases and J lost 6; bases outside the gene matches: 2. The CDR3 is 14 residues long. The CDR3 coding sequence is TGTGCCAGCAGTTTCGACAGGGCTAATTCACCCCTCCACTTT. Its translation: CASSFDRANSPLHF.

The CDR3 DNA is TGTGCCAGTAGTATATACGGACAAGAGACCCAGTACTTC. Protein product: CASSIYGQETQYF. The chain combines TRBV19 with TRBJ2-5; no clear D gene. The ends were cut back, 2 bases at V and 2 bases at J, with 6 bases in the middle. Germline V CDR1 and CDR2: LNHDA, SQIVND (reference sequence). This CDR3 has 13 amino acids.

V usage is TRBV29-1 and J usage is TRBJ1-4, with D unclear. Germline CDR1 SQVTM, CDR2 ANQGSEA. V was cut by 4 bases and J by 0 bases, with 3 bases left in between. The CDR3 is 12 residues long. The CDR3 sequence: CSVVATNEKLFF. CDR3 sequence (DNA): TGCAGCGTTGTCGCAACTAATGAAAAACTGTTTTTT.

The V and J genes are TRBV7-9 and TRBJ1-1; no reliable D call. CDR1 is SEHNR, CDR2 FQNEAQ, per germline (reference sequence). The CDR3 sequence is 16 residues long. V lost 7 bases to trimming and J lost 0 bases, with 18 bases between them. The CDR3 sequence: CASTSFGIVMNTEAFF. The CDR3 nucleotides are TGTGCCAGCACCTCGTTTGGCATCGTAATGAACACTGAAGCTTTCTTT. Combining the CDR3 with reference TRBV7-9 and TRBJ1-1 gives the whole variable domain DTGVSQNPRHKITKRGQNVTFRCDPISEHNRLYWYRQTLGQGPEFLTYFQNEAQLEKSRLLSDRFSAERPKGSFSTLEIQRTEQGDSAMYLCASTSFGIVMNTEAFFGQGTRLTVV.

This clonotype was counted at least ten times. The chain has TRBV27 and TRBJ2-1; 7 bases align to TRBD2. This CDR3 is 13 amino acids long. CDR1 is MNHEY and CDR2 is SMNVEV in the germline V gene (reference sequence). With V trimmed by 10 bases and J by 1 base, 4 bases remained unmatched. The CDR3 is CATLAASYNEQFF. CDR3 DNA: TGTGCCACCCTAGCGGCTTCCTACAATGAGCAGTTCTTC.

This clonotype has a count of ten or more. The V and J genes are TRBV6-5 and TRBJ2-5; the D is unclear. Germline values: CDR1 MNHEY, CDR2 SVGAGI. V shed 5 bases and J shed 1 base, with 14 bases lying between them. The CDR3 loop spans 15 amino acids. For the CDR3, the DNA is TGTGCCAGCAGTAGATCGACGTATTCCCAAGAGACCCAGTACTTC. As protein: CASSRSTYSQETQYF.

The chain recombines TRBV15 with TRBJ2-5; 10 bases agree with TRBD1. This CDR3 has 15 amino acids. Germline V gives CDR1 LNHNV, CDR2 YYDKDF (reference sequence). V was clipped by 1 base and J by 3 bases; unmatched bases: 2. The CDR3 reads CATSRGGQGKETQYF. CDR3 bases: TGTGCCACCAGCAGAGGGGGACAGGGGAAAGAGACCCAGTACTTC.

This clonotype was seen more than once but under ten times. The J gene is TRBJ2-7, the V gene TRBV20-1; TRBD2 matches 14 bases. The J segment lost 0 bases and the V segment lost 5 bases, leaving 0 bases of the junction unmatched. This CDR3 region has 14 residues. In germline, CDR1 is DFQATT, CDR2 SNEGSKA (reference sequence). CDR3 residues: CSAGTSGSSYEQYF. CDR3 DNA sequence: TGCAGTGCTGGGACTAGCGGGAGCTCCTACGAGCAGTACTTC.

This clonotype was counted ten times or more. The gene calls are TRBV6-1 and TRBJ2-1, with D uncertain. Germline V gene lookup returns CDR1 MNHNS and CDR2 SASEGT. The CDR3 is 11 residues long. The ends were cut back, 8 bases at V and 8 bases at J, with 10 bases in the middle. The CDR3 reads CASQIRDEQFF. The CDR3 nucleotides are TGTGCCAGCCAAATTAGAGATGAGCAGTTCTTC.